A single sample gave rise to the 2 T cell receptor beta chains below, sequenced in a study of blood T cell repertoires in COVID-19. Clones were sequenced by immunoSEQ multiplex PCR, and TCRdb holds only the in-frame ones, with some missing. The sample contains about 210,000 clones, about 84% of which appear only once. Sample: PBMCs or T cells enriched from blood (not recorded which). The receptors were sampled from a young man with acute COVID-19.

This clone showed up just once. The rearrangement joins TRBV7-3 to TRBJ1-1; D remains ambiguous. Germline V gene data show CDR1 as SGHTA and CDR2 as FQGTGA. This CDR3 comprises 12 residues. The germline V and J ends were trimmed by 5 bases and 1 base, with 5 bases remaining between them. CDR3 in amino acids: CASSGGNTEAFF. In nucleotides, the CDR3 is TGTGCCAGCAGCGGAGGGAACACTGAAGCTTTCTTT.

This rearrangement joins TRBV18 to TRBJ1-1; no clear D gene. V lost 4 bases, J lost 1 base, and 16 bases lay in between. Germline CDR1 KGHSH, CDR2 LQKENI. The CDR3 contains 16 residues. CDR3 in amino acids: CASSLSEAAQNTEAFF. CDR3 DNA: TGTGCCAGCTCACTTTCTGAGGCGGCACAGAACACTGAAGCTTTCTTT.